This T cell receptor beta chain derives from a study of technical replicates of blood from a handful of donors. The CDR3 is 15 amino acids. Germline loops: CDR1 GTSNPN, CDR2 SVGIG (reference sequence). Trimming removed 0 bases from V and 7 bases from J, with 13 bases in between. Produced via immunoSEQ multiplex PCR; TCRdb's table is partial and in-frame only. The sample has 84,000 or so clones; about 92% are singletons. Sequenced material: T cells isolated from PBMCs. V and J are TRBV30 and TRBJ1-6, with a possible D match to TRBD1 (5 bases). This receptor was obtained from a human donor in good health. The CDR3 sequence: CAWSVLDRANSPLHF. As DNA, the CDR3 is TGTGCCTGGAGTGTACTTGACAGAGCGAATTCACCCCTCCACTTT. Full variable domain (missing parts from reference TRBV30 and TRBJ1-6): SQTIHQWPATLVQPVGSPLSLECTVEGTSNPNLYWYRQAAGRGLQLLFYSVGIGQISSEVPQNLSASRPQDRQFILSSKKLLLSDSGFYLCAWSVLDRANSPLHFGNGTRLTVT.